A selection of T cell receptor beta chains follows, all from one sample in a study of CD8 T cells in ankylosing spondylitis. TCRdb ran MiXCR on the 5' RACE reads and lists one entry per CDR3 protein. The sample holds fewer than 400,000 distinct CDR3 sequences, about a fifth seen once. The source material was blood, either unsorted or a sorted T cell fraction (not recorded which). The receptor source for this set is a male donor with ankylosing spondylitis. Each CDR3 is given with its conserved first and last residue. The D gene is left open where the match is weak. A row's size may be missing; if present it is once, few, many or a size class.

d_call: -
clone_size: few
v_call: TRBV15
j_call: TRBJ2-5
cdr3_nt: TGTGCCACCAGCAGAGAGAGGGCCGGGCAGGAGACCCAGTACTTC
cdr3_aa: CATSRERAGQETQYF

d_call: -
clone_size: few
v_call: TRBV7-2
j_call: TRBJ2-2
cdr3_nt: TGTGCCAGCAGGGGGTTGCGGAGAGTGGACGGGGAGCTGTTTTTT
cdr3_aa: CASRGLRRVDGELFF

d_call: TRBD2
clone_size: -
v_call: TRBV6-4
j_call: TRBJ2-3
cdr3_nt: TGTGCCAGCAGTGACGGCGGGAGGGGTTCAGATACGCAGTATTTT
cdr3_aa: CASSDGGRGSDTQYF

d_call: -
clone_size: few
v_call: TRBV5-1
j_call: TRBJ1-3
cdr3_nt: TGCGCCAGCAGCCTAGCTCCGGGACGCCTTGGAAACACCATATATTTT
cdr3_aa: CASSLAPGRLGNTIYF

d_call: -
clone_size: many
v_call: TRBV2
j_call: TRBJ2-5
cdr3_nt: TGTGCCAGCAGTGAAGTGCGGACACCTCAAGAGACCCAGTACTTC
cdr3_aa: CASSEVRTPQETQYF

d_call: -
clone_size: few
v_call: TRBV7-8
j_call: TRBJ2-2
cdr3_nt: TGTGCCAGCAAATCGGCGGCCACCGGGGAGCTGTTTTTT
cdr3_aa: CASKSAATGELFF

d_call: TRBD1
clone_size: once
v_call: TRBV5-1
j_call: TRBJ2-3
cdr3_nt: TGCGCCAGCAGCTTGGAAACCAGGGGGCCGGATACGCAGTATTTT
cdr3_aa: CASSLETRGPDTQYF

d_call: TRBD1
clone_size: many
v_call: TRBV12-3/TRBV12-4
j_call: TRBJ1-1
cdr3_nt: TGTGCCAGCAGTCCCAAGACAGGGAGGACTGAAGCTTTCTTT
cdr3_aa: CASSPKTGRTEAFF

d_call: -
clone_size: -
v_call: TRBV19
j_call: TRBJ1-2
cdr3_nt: TGTGCCAGTACGTCCCTGGCCAGGGGTTACTATGGCTACACCTTC
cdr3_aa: CASTSLARGYYGYTF

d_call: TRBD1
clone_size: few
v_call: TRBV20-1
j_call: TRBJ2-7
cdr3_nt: TGCAGTGCTAACTCCGGGACAGGGGCGACCTACGAGCAGTACTTC
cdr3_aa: CSANSGTGATYEQYF

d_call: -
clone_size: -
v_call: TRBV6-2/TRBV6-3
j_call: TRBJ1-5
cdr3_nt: TGTGCCAGCACGGCCGCAGTGGGTGGAAATCAGCCCCAGCATTTT
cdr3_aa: CASTAAVGGNQPQHF

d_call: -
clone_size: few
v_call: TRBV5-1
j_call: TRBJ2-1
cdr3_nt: TGCGCCAGCAGCTTGGGACAGGAGCGTAATGAGCAGTTCTTC
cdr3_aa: CASSLGQERNEQFF

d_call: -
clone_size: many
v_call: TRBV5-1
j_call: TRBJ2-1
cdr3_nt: TGCGCCAGCAGCCCCCACGGGGGCGGGAGCGTGAATGAGCAGTTCTTC
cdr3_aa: CASSPHGGGSVNEQFF

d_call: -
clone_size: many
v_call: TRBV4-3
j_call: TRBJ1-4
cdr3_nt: TGCGCCAGCAGCCGGTATGACAGGCCCCTAACGAAAGAAAAACTGTTTTTT
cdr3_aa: CASSRYDRPLTKEKLFF

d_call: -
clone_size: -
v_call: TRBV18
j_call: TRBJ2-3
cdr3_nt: TGTGCCAGCTCATCAGGACCCCGGGGGACAGATACGCAGTATTTT
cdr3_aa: CASSSGPRGTDTQYF

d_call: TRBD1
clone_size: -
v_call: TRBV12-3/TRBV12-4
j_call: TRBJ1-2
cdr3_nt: TGTGCCAGCAGTGCGGCTACGACAGGGGGCCCAACCAACTATGGCTACACCTTC
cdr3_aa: CASSAATTGGPTNYGYTF

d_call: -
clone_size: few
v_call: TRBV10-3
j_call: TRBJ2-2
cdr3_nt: TGTGCCATCCGGGCTGGGGTGTCTGACACCGGGGAGCTGTTTTTT
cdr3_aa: CAIRAGVSDTGELFF

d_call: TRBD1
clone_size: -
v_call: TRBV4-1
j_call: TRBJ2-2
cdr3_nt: TGCGCCAGCAGCCACGGGACAGGGGGCCATAAAAACACCGGGGAGCTGTTTTTT
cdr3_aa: CASSHGTGGHKNTGELFF

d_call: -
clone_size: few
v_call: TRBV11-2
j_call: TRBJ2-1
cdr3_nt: TGTGCCAGCAGCCTTTTCCAAGCCTACAATGAGCAGTTCTTC
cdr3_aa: CASSLFQAYNEQFF

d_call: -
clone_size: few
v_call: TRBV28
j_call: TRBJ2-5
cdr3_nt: TGTGCCAGCAGTTTAAATGTCGGGAGCCAAGAGACCCAGTACTTC
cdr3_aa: CASSLNVGSQETQYF

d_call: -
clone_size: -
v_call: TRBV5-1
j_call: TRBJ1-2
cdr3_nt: TGCGCCAGCAGCGTCGTGGGCTATGGCTACACCTTC
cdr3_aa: CASSVVGYGYTF

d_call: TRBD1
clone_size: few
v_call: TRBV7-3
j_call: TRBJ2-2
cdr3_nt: TGTGCCAGCAGCTTCATGACAGGGGACGACACCGGGGAGCTGTTTTTT
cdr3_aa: CASSFMTGDDTGELFF

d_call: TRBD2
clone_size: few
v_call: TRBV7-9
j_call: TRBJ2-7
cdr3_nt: TGTGCCAGCAGCTTAGGGGTAGCGGGAGGATTTTACGAGCAGTACTTC
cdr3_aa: CASSLGVAGGFYEQYF

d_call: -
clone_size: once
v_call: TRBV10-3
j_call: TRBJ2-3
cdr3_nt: TGTGCCATCAGTAGCACTGGAGATACGCAGTATTTT
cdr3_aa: CAISSTGDTQYF

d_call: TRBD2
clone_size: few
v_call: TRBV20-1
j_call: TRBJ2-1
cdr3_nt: TGCAGTGCTGCGGGACTAGCGGGCCTAAGCTCCTACAATGAGCAGTTCTTC
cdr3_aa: CSAAGLAGLSSYNEQFF

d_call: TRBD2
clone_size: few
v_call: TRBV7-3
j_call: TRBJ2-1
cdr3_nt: TGTGCCAGCAGTCCCGGGACTAGCGGGTCGAGCTCCTACAATGAGCAGTTCTTC
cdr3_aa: CASSPGTSGSSSYNEQFF

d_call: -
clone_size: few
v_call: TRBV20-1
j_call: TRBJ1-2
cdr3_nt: TGCAGTGCTAGTTCTACTATCAGTAACTATGGCTACACCTTC
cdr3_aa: CSASSTISNYGYTF

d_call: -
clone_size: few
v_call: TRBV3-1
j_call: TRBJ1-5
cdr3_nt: TGTGCCAGCAGCCAAGATATGGGAGGCCAGCCCCAGCATTTT
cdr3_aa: CASSQDMGGQPQHF

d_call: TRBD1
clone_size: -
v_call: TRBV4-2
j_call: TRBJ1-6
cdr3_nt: TGTGCCAGCAGCCAAGTCAGGACAGGGGGTAGCTCCTATAATTCACCCCTCCACTTT
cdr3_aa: CASSQVRTGGSSYNSPLHF

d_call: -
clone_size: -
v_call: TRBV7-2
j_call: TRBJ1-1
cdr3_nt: TGTGCCAGCAGCTTAACCTCACTTGAAGCTTTCTTT
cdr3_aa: CASSLTSLEAFF

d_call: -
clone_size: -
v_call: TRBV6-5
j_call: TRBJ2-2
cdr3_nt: TGTGCCAGCAGTTTACAGGGCAGGGCGAACACCGGGGAGCTGTTTTTT
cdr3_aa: CASSLQGRANTGELFF

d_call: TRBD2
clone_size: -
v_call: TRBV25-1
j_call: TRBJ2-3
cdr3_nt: TGTGCCAGCAGTCCTCCGGGACTAGCGGGAGTCCCCGGATTAGGAGATACGCAGTATTTT
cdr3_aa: CASSPPGLAGVPGLGDTQYF

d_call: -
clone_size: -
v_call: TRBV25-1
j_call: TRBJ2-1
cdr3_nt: TGTGCCAGCAGTTCCGGGACCACTAGAATTAATGAGCAGTTCTTC
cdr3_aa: CASSSGTTRINEQFF

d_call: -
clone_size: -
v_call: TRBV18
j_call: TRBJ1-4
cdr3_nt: TGTGCCAGCTCATCCGCCGCGAATGAAAAACTGTTTTTT
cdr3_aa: CASSSAANEKLFF

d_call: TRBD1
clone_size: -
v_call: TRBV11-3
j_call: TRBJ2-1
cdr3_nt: TGTGCCAGCAGCCACCACAGGGGAATCTACAATGAGCAGTTCTTC
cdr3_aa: CASSHHRGIYNEQFF

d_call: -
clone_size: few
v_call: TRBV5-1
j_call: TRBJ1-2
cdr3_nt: TGCGCCAGCAGCCCCGGGACGTTGAACTATGGCTACACCTTC
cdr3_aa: CASSPGTLNYGYTF